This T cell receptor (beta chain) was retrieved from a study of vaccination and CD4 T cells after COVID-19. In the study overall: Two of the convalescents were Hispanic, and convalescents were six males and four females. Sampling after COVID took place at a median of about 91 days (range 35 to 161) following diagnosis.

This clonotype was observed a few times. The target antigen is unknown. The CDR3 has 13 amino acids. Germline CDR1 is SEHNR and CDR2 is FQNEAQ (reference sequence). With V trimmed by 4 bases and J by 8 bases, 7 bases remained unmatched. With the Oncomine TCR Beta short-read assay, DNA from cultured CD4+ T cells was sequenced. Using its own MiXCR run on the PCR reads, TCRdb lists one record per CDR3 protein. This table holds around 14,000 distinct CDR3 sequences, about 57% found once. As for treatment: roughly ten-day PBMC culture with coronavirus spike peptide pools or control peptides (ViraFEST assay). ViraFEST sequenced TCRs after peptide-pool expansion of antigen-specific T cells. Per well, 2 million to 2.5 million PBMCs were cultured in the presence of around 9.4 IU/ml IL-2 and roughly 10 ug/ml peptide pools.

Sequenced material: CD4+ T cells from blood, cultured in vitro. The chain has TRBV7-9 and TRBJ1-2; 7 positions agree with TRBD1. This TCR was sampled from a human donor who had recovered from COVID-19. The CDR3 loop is CASSWDSSGGYTF. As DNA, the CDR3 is TGTGCCAGCAGCTGGGACAGCAGCGGAGGCTACACCTTC.